These 25 T cell receptor beta chains came from one sample sequenced in a study of OX40 agonist ivuxolimab in advanced cancers. TCRdb's table, derived via immunoSEQ multiplex PCR, lists solely in-frame clones and lacks some. Of tens of thousands of clones detected, 85% to 90% appear once; the ten largest clones hold approximately 4%. Specimen: CD4+ or CD8+ T cells sorted from blood, collected in a trial of the OX40 agonist ivuxolimab. Source of these receptors: an adult with an advanced solid tumor such as melanoma, head and neck, liver or kidney cancer.

The chain joins TRBV7-2 to TRBJ2-3, with D unresolved. CDR3 length: 14 residues. Germline CDR1 SGHTA, CDR2 FQGNSA. Between the trimmed V and J ends, which lost 4 bases and 3 bases, there was a span of 11 bases. The chain's CDR3 is CASSSSLGTDTQYF. In DNA form, the CDR3 reads TGTGCCAGCAGCTCTTCTCTAGGAACAGATACGCAGTATTTT. Combining the CDR3 with reference TRBV7-2 and TRBJ2-3 gives the whole variable domain GAGVSQSPSNKVTEKGKDVELRCDPISGHTALYWYRQSLGQGLEFLIYFQGNSAPDKSGLPSDRFSAERTGGSVSTLTIQRTQQEDSAVYLCASSSSLGTDTQYFGPGTRLTVL.

The chain carries TRBV20-1 and TRBJ1-3; no clear D. Looked up from germline, CDR1 is DFQATT and CDR2 is SNEGSKA (reference sequence). This CDR3 contains 11 residues. The V and J ends lost 3 bases and 7 bases respectively, with 7 bases between them. CDR3 sequence reads: CSASSRNTIYF. CDR3 nucleotide sequence: TGCAGTGCTAGTAGCCGTAACACCATATATTTT.

This clone was seen only once. This sequence joins TRBV30 and TRBJ2-2; D might be TRBD1 (6 bases). The length of the CDR3 is 16 residues. CDR1 and CDR2 (germline): GTSNPN, SVGIG (reference sequence). V lost 0 bases and J 3 bases, leaving 14 bases between the germline ends. The CDR3 reads CAWSVLGGADTGELFF. Here the CDR3 DNA reads TGTGCCTGGAGTGTACTTGGGGGCGCGGACACCGGGGAGCTGTTTTTT.

The chain carries TRBV7-2 and TRBJ2-5; the D is unclear. The CDR3 sequence is 13 residues long. The V gene's germline CDR1 is SGHTA and CDR2 FQGNSA. V shed 4 bases and J shed 5 bases, with 11 bases lying between them. CDR3: CASSSRARETQYF. CDR3 nucleotide sequence: TGTGCCAGCAGCTCACGGGCCAGGGAGACCCAGTACTTC.

This chain uses TRBV6-5 with TRBJ1-2; 7 nucleotides match TRBD1. Germline trimming cut 6 bases from V and 0 bases from J; bases unmatched to any gene: 4. CDR1 is MNHEY, CDR2 SVGAGI, per germline. This CDR3 has 14 residues. CDR3 loop: CASSTGVPNYGYTF. The CDR3 DNA reads TGTGCCAGCAGCACAGGGGTACCTAACTATGGCTACACCTTC.

The chain couples TRBV5-5 to TRBJ1-6, with TRBD1 identical over 9 bases. The CDR3 spans 16 residues. V gave up 4 bases and J gave up 6 bases; unmatched junction bases: 8. Germline CDR1 is SGHKS and CDR2 is YYEKEE (reference sequence). CDR3 sequence (DNA): TGTGCCAGCAGCCCGGGGACAGGGTCGGCTAATTCACCCCTCCACTTT. This codes for CASSPGTGSANSPLHF.

The chain links TRBV5-1 to TRBJ2-7; D gene uncertain. The CDR3 runs 16 residues. Germline V lookup: CDR1 SGHRS, CDR2 YFSETQ. V lost 6 bases and J lost 2, with 21 bases in between. The CDR3: CASTASSLSNPYEQYF. The CDR3 bases are TGCGCCAGCACCGCTTCCTCGCTGAGTAATCCCTACGAGCAGTACTTC.

The rearrangement links TRBV7-2 to TRBJ2-1; 11 bases match TRBD1. CDR3 length: 15 residues. Per the germline V gene, CDR1 is SGHTA and CDR2 is FQGNSA. The V and J ends lost 4 bases and 2 bases, in that order; junction bases with no gene match: 1. The CDR3 is CASSSGQGAYNEQFF. The CDR3 nucleotides read TGTGCCAGCAGCTCGGGACAGGGGGCCTACAATGAGCAGTTCTTC. The full variable domain, rest sourced from reference TRBV7-2 and TRBJ2-1, is GAGVSQSPSNKVTEKGKDVELRCDPISGHTALYWYRQSLGQGLEFLIYFQGNSAPDKSGLPSDRFSAERTGGSVSTLTIQRTQQEDSAVYLCASSSGQGAYNEQFFGPGTRLTVL.

The J gene is TRBJ1-3, the V gene TRBV6-5; D unclear. V was clipped by 4 bases and J by 4 bases, with 5 bases between them. Germline CDR1 is MNHEY and CDR2 is SVGAGI. This CDR3 spans 12 amino acids. CDR3 bases: TGTGCCAGCAGTTCTCCGGGAAACACCATATATTTT. Protein sequence: CASSSPGNTIYF.

This clone appeared a single time. The J gene is TRBJ2-3, the V gene TRBV10-3, with D perhaps TRBD1 or TRBD2 (5 bases each). Trimming cost V 6 bases and J 10 bases, with 17 bases left between them. CDR1 is ENHRY and CDR2 is SYGVKD in the germline V gene. CDR3 length: 13 residues. The CDR3 nucleotides read TGTGCCATCAGGGGACGGCTAGACACCCCGCAGTATTTT. Translating it yields CAIRGRLDTPQYF.

The gene calls are TRBV5-1 and TRBJ1-1; weak D call: TRBD1 (5 bases). The CDR3 has 15 residues. Trimming removed 0 bases at V and 3 bases at J, with 12 bases between. Germline lookup yields CDR1 SGHRS and CDR2 YFSETQ. The CDR3 DNA is TGCGCCAGCAGCTTGGAAGGGCAGGGAGACACTGAAGCTTTCTTT. Encoded protein: CASSLEGQGDTEAFF. Full variable domain (remainder filled in from reference TRBV5-1 and TRBJ1-1): KAGVTQTPRYLIKTRGQQVTLSCSPISGHRSVSWYQQTPGQGLQFLFEYFSETQRNKGNFPGRFSGRQFSNSRSEMNVSTLELGDSALYLCASSLEGQGDTEAFFGQGTRLTVV.

The chain carries TRBV5-5 and TRBJ1-1, with D tentatively TRBD1 (6 bases). V was clipped by 1 base and J by 12 bases, with 16 bases between them. Germline-derived CDR1 and CDR2 are SGHKS and YYEKEE (reference sequence). The CDR3 runs 13 residues. For the CDR3, the DNA is TGTGCCAGCAGCTTGTGGGGGGCATCAACGTCTTTCTTT. This gives the protein CASSLWGASTSFF.

V gene TRBV19 combines with J gene TRBJ1-3; D is ambiguous. Germline CDR1 and CDR2: LNHDA and SQIVND (reference sequence). The CDR3 has 15 residues. Trimming left V 3 bases short and J 4 bases short, with 13 bases between. CDR3 loop: CASSINGDGGNTIYF. The CDR3 DNA sequence: TGTGCCAGTAGTATCAACGGAGACGGAGGAAACACCATATATTTT.

The gene calls are TRBV7-2 and TRBJ1-1; D remains unclear. V shed 3 bases and J shed 2 bases, with 13 bases lying between them. CDR1 and CDR2 (germline): SGHTA, FQGNSA. This CDR3 has 15 amino acids. The CDR3 DNA follows: TGTGCCAGCAGCTTCTCAGGAAGGCTTAACACTGAAGCTTTCTTT. It translates to CASSFSGRLNTEAFF.

V usage is TRBV7-3 and J usage is TRBJ2-3; no firm D call. CDR1 SGHTA and CDR2 FQGTGA come from the germline V gene. V lost 2 bases and J 4 bases, leaving 4 bases between the germline ends. CDR3 length: 12 amino acids. For the CDR3, the DNA is TGTGCCAGCAGCTTAGGGGCAGATACGCAGTATTTT. Amino acids: CASSLGADTQYF.

The chain uses TRBV5-4 and TRBJ2-3; TRBD2 might be the D (5 bases). V dropped 4 bases and J dropped 2 bases, with 17 bases sitting between them. Germline CDR1 SGHNT, CDR2 YYREEE (reference sequence). The CDR3 consists of 16 residues. The CDR3 DNA reads as TGTGCCAGCAGCCCTGGGAGTAGCGACTTCACAGATACGCAGTATTTT. It yields the protein CASSPGSSDFTDTQYF.

J is TRBJ2-5 and V is TRBV5-1, with 7 bases aligning to TRBD1. V was pared by 4 bases and J by 5 bases, with 11 bases of the junction left unmatched. The CDR3 has 15 residues. Germline V lookup: CDR1 SGHRS, CDR2 YFSETQ. The DNA for the CDR3 is TGCGCCAGCAGCCCCCTGACAGGGCTGGGGGAGACCCAGTACTTC. It is translated as CASSPLTGLGETQYF.

Note on this clone: The junction shows a germline mismatch at one end, possibly a read error. The chain is built from TRBV5-4 and TRBJ1-2, with D unclear. Germline lookup yields CDR1 SGHNT and CDR2 YYREEE (reference sequence). This CDR3 contains 15 residues. CDR3 sequence (DNA): TGCGCCAGCAGCCCTCGGACGGAGCAGAACTATGGCTACACCTTC. This gives the protein CASSPRTEQNYGYTF.

This chain uses TRBV7-3 with TRBJ2-1; no definite D call. This CDR3 contains 13 residues. CDR1 and CDR2 from the germline V gene are SGHTA and FQGTGA. The V end lost 1 base, the J end lost 6 bases, and 7 bases lay between the germline ends. The DNA for the CDR3 is TGTGCCAGCAGCTTAAACCCGCGCAATGAGCAGTTCTTC. It encodes CASSLNPRNEQFF.

Here the CDR3 reads CASSLDPAYGYTF. CDR3 bases: TGTGCCAGCAGCTTAGACCCTGCCTATGGCTACACCTTC. V gene TRBV11-2 combines with J gene TRBJ1-2, with unresolved D. This CDR3 comprises 13 residues. Germline V gene lookup returns CDR1 SGHAT and CDR2 FQNNGV. Trimming left V 0 bases short and J 4 bases short, with 6 bases between.

This chain uses TRBV9 with TRBJ1-3, with no clear D. The CDR3 length is 17 residues. From germline, CDR1 is SGDLS and CDR2 YYNGEE. Trimming left V 4 bases short and J 0 bases short, with 17 bases between. As DNA, the CDR3 is TGTGCCAGCAGCTCATTAGTGGGTGGAAGCTCTGGAAACACCATATATTTT. It translates to CASSSLVGGSSGNTIYF. The variable domain in full, completed from reference TRBV9 and TRBJ1-3, reads DSGVTQTPKHLITATGQRVTLRCSPRSGDLSVYWYQQSLDQGLQFLIQYYNGEERAKGNILERFSAQQFPDLHSELNLSSLELGDSALYFCASSSLVGGSSGNTIYFGEGSWLTVV.

This CDR3 reads CASSFSGGDEQYF. In DNA, the CDR3 is TGTGCCAGCAGCTTCTCAGGGGGTGACGAGCAGTACTTC. The chain recombines TRBV7-7 with TRBJ2-7; 7 nucleotides align to TRBD1. The CDR3 contains 13 residues. Looked up from germline, CDR1 is SSHAT and CDR2 is FNYEAQ (reference sequence). Unmatched junction bases numbered 4, after V lost 3 bases and J lost 5 bases.

The chain employs TRBV5-6 and TRBJ1-6, with no clear D. The germline gives CDR1 SGHDT, CDR2 YYEEEE. With 0 bases removed from V and 9 bases from J, the gap between germline ends came to 13 bases. The CDR3 totals 15 residues. CDR3 sequence reads: CASSLDRIGSSPLHF. Written as DNA, the CDR3 is TGTGCCAGCAGCTTGGACCGGATAGGAAGTTCACCCCTCCACTTT.

The chain couples TRBV5-8 to TRBJ1-1; TRBD1 might be the D (5 bases). This CDR3 contains 14 residues. Per germline, CDR1 SGHTS and CDR2 YDEGEE. V shed 4 bases and J shed 5 bases, with 15 bases lying between them. Here the CDR3 reads CASSEKRDGTEAFF. The DNA of the CDR3 is TGTGCCAGCAGCGAGAAGAGGGACGGAACTGAAGCTTTCTTT.

The V and J genes are TRBV6-1 and TRBJ1-2; D is undetermined. This CDR3 has 12 amino acids. Germline values: CDR1 MNHNS, CDR2 SASEGT. Trimming took 2 bases from V and 8 from J, leaving 9 bases between them. CDR3 DNA: TGTGCCAGCAGTGAAATGGCACCCGGCTACACCTTC. Amino acid sequence: CASSEMAPGYTF.